Presented here are 14 T cell receptor beta chains from one specimen sequenced in a study of T-cell reconstitution after alpha-beta-depleted transplantation in children. Unique molecular identifiers were built into the TCRbeta library. TCRdb re-derived calls from the PCR reads in MiXCR, one entry per CDR3 protein. The repertoire holds some 600,000 distinct CDR3 sequences, with roughly 17% as singletons. The sample here was PBMCs from the stem cell graft donor, taken from the stem cell graft. All receptors derive from a human donor who donated a stem cell graft to a child with acute myeloid leukemia.

Only a few counts were recorded for this clonotype. The V call is TRBV20-1, the J call TRBJ2-7, with D possibly TRBD1 on 5 matching bases. V lost 0 bases, J lost 5 bases, and 20 bases lay in between. This CDR3 is built from 16 residues. Germline CDR1 reads DFQATT; CDR2 reads SNEGSKA (reference sequence). The CDR3 sequence is CSARDRPRVGSHEQYV. CDR3 sequence (DNA): TGCAGTGCTAGAGATCGCCCCAGGGTGGGATCCCACGAGCAGTACGTC.

Note on this clonotype: Possible read error: a much larger clone is one base away. The chain carries TRBV28 and TRBJ1-5; D is possibly TRBD1 (5 bases). CDR3 length: 16 amino acids. Looked up from germline, CDR1 is MDHEN and CDR2 is SYDVKM. CDR3 coding DNA: TGTGCCAGCAGTTTTGTGGGGGGGATCGACAATCATCCCCAGCATTTT. Amino acids: CASSFVGGIDNHPQHF.

A note on this clonotype: One junction end does not reproduce the germline sequence, and a read error may be involved. The V and J genes are TRBV20-1 and TRBJ2-1; TRBD2 matches 9 bases. Germline CDR1 DFQATT, CDR2 SNEGSKA (reference sequence). CDR3 length equals 14 residues. DNA for the CDR3: TGCACTGCTAGCTTGCGCGGGGGGGCGTATGAGCAGTTCTTC. This codes for CTASLRGGAYEQFF.

This clonotype was observed many times. This chain links TRBV7-2 with TRBJ2-3; D is ambiguous. CDR1 and CDR2 from the germline V gene are SGHTA and FQGNSA. The CDR3 runs 14 residues. Trimming removed 5 bases at V and 0 bases at J, with 9 bases between. In DNA, the CDR3 is TGTGCCAGCAGCCCGGTCGCTAGCACAGATACGCAGTATTTT. It translates to CASSPVASTDTQYF.

This clonotype was seen repeatedly, ten times or more. This chain links TRBV20-1 with TRBJ2-1; 8 nucleotides agree with TRBD1. The V gene end was trimmed by 6 bases and the J gene end by 4 bases; junction bases not matched to a gene: 8. The CDR3 has 14 amino acids. The germline gives CDR1 DFQATT, CDR2 SNEGSKA (reference sequence). CDR3 protein: CSASGQGAYNEQFF. The CDR3 bases are TGCAGTGCGAGCGGCCAGGGGGCTTACAATGAGCAGTTCTTC.

This clonotype was picked up many times. This chain uses TRBV12-3 or TRBV12-4 with TRBJ1-2; no firm D call. This CDR3 is 10 amino acids long. V was shortened by 10 bases and J by 7 bases, with 10 bases between the two germline ends. In nucleotides, the CDR3 is TGTGCCACTAGGGCTTCTGGCTACACCTTC. This gives the protein CATRASGYTF.

The J gene is TRBJ2-7, the V gene TRBV6-1; D is unresolved. V was shortened by 8 bases and J by 3 bases, with 5 bases between the two germline ends. Per germline, CDR1 MNHNS and CDR2 SASEGT. CDR3 length: 10 amino acids. The CDR3 bases are TGTGCCAGCGGAGTCTACGAGCAGTACGTC. The encoded protein is CASGVYEQYV.

This clonotype was counted many times. J is TRBJ2-5 and V is TRBV20-1, with D tentatively TRBD2 (5 bases). The CDR3 extends over 14 amino acids. Germline-derived CDR1 and CDR2 are DFQATT and SNEGSKA (reference sequence). Trimming left V 1 base short and J 2 bases short, with 11 bases between. For the CDR3, the DNA is TGCAGTGCTAGAGTCCTAGCTGGGCAAGAGACCCAGTACTTC. Protein product: CSARVLAGQETQYF.

This clonotype has just a few counts. The CDR3 coding sequence is TGTGCCAGCAGTCCCTGGCAGGGGGCAAGCAATCAGCCCCAGCATTTT. This translates into CASSPWQGASNQPQHF. The chain is built from TRBV12-3 or TRBV12-4 and TRBJ1-5; 8 nucleotides align to TRBD1. The CDR3 sequence is 16 residues long. V gave up 5 bases and J gave up 1 base; unmatched junction bases: 7.

This clonotype has just a few counts. This sequence joins TRBV30 and TRBJ1-1, with unresolved D. Trimming cost V 7 bases and J 2 bases, with 8 bases left between them. The V gene's germline CDR1 is GTSNPN and CDR2 SVGIG (reference sequence). The CDR3 extends over 11 amino acids. The CDR3 region has the DNA TGTGCCTATATCAGAAACACTGAAGCTTTCTTT. The encoded protein is CAYIRNTEAFF.

Many counts were recorded for this clonotype. V gene TRBV29-1 combines with J gene TRBJ2-2; D is possibly TRBD1 (6 bases). This CDR3 is 17 amino acids long. CDR1 is SQVTM, CDR2 ANQGSEA, per germline. The V and J ends lost 1 base and 6 bases respectively, with 21 bases between them. CDR3 sequence: CSVEVTRQGPWAGELFF. The CDR3 DNA sequence: TGCAGCGTTGAAGTGACGCGCCAGGGGCCTTGGGCCGGGGAGCTGTTTTTT.

The rearrangement links TRBV6-5 to TRBJ1-4, with a weak D call TRBD1 (6 bases). Trimming pared 1 base from V and 3 bases from J, leaving 18 bases between. CDR3 length: 18 amino acids. Germline CDR1 MNHEY, CDR2 SVGAGI. The CDR3 sequence is CASSYFGRGGLPNEKLFF. The CDR3 DNA is TGTGCCAGCAGTTACTTCGGCAGGGGTGGCTTACCTAATGAAAAACTGTTTTTT.

In its sample, this clonotype was seen a few times. The genes are TRBV5-1 and TRBJ2-1; D is ambiguous. CDR1 SGHRS and CDR2 YFSETQ come from the germline V gene. This CDR3 spans 14 amino acids. Between the trimmed V and J ends, which lost 0 bases and 4 bases, there was a span of 8 bases. CDR3 bases: TGCGCCAGCAGCTTGGATGGGGTATACAATGAGCAGTTCTTC. It is translated as CASSLDGVYNEQFF.

The chain carries TRBV25-1 and TRBJ2-1; 8 nucleotides line up with TRBD2. The J segment lost 4 bases and the V segment lost 1 base, leaving 3 bases of the junction unmatched. The CDR3 runs 15 residues. Per germline, CDR1 MGHDK and CDR2 SYGVNS. The CDR3 spells CASSELSGGYNEQFF. CDR3 nucleotide sequence: TGTGCCAGCAGTGAATTAAGCGGGGGTTACAATGAGCAGTTCTTC. Combining the CDR3 with reference TRBV25-1 and TRBJ2-1 gives the whole variable domain EADIYQTPRYLVIGTGKKITLECSQTMGHDKMYWYQQDPGMELHLIHYSYGVNSTEKGDLSSESTVSRIRTEHFPLTLESARPSHTSQYLCASSELSGGYNEQFFGPGTRLTVL.